This passage covers 29 T cell receptor beta chains from one sample sequenced in a study of shared clonotypes between healthy human individuals. TCRdb's table, derived via immunoSEQ multiplex PCR, lists solely in-frame clones and lacks some. Of about 2.3 million clones in the sample, 93% were seen once. What was sequenced was naive CD4+ T cells from PBMCs. Subset reported: CD45RA+ positively selected. Every receptor here comes from a man between 18 and 35 years old in good health. Some clones in this sample may be carry-over from other donors' samples.

This clone has a single count. CDR3 in amino acids: CASSVDPSEKLFF. The CDR3 nucleotides read TGTGCCAGCAGCGTAGACCCGAGTGAAAAACTGTTTTTT. This chain uses TRBV9 with TRBJ1-4; D ambiguous. CDR3 size: 13 residues. Between the trimmed V and J ends, which lost 0 bases and 7 bases, there was a span of 7 bases. CDR1 and CDR2 from the germline V gene are SGDLS and YYNGEE.

This clone was seen once. The CDR3 region is CASMRAEGPLVYEQYF. CDR3 nucleotides: TGTGCCAGCATGAGGGCCGAGGGACCGCTCGTCTACGAGCAGTACTTC. The J gene is TRBJ2-7, the V gene TRBV7-9; either TRBD1 or TRBD2 may fit D (5 bases each). The germline gives CDR1 SEHNR, CDR2 FQNEAQ (reference sequence). Trimming took 7 bases from V and 3 from J, leaving 22 bases between them. The CDR3 is made up of 16 amino acids.

V is TRBV7-9 and J is TRBJ1-3, with D maybe TRBD1 (6 bases). Germline lookup yields CDR1 SEHNR and CDR2 FQNEAQ (reference sequence). The V and J ends lost 2 bases and 4 bases respectively, with 12 bases between them. CDR3 length: 15 amino acids. Here the CDR3 reads CASSLSRGLGNTIYF. CDR3 in DNA: TGTGCCAGCAGCTTATCACGGGGGCTCGGAAACACCATATATTTT.

The chain combines TRBV19 with TRBJ1-1; the match to TRBD1 covers 7 bases. Germline CDR1 reads LNHDA; CDR2 reads SQIVND (reference sequence). The V and J ends lost 7 bases and 1 base, in that order; junction bases with no gene match: 6. The CDR3 is 14 amino acids. The CDR3 bases are TGTGCCAGTATTGGGGCAGGGGGGAACACTGAAGCTTTCTTT. Translated, it gives CASIGAGGNTEAFF.

The chain links TRBV18 to TRBJ2-5, with D unclear. The CDR3 extends over 16 amino acids. The V and J ends lost 1 base and 3 bases respectively, with 15 bases between them. Germline CDR1 KGHSH, CDR2 LQKENI. CDR3 DNA: TGTGCCAGCTCACCACGATCAGCTGAGCCGGAAGAGACCCAGTACTTC. It specifies CASSPRSAEPEETQYF.

The chain has TRBV5-1 and TRBJ2-1; 8 positions agree with TRBD2. With 4 bases clipped from V and 1 base from J, the junction kept 10 bases outside the gene matches. The CDR3 runs to 17 residues. The germline gives CDR1 SGHRS, CDR2 YFSETQ. In nucleotides, the CDR3 is TGCGCCAGCAGCGCCGGGACTAGATCCCTTTCCTACAATGAGCAGTTCTTC. As protein: CASSAGTRSLSYNEQFF.

The rearrangement links TRBV5-6 to TRBJ2-2; possibly TRBD1 for D (5 bases). Trimming cost V 3 bases and J 6 bases, with 18 bases left between them. The germline V gene has CDR1 SGHDT and CDR2 YYEEEE. The CDR3 consists of 16 residues. Here the CDR3 reads CASSWGWSGLSGELFF. The CDR3 DNA sequence: TGTGCCAGCAGCTGGGGCTGGTCCGGGTTGTCCGGGGAGCTGTTTTTT.

As regards this clone: Other nucleotide sequences from this sample produce the same CDR3. The gene calls are TRBV5-1 and TRBJ2-3; no firm D call. V dropped 0 bases and J dropped 0 bases, with 8 bases sitting between them. Germline loops: CDR1 SGHRS, CDR2 YFSETQ. The CDR3 sequence is 15 residues long. As DNA, the CDR3 is TGCGCCAGCAGCTTGGAGGCAGGTAGCACAGATACGCAGTATTTT. It is translated as CASSLEAGSTDTQYF.

A word on this clone: Other DNA variants within this sample encode the same CDR3. The rearrangement uses TRBV7-9 and TRBJ2-7, with a weak D call TRBD1 (5 bases). The CDR3 length is 12 residues. V shed 0 bases and J shed 5 bases, with 5 bases lying between them. CDR1 is SEHNR, CDR2 FQNEAQ, per germline (reference sequence). CDR3 region: CASSLAGDEQYF. The CDR3 nucleotides read TGTGCCAGCAGCTTAGCAGGGGACGAGCAGTACTTC.

The chain recombines TRBV19 with TRBJ2-5; 11 nucleotides match TRBD2. This CDR3 spans 18 amino acids. V was pared by 5 bases and J by 2 bases, with 13 bases of the junction left unmatched. CDR1 is LNHDA and CDR2 is SQIVND in the germline V gene (reference sequence). The CDR3: CASSGILAGGTIQETQYF. CDR3 bases: TGTGCCAGTAGTGGCATTCTAGCGGGAGGTACCATTCAAGAGACCCAGTACTTC.

The chain links TRBV28 to TRBJ2-4; weak D call: TRBD2 (6 bases). This CDR3 spans 16 amino acids. Trimming stripped 2 bases from V and 4 bases from J, with 15 bases between. The germline V gene has CDR1 MDHEN and CDR2 SYDVKM. This chain's CDR3 is CASSLRWLAQKNIQYF. As DNA, the CDR3 is TGTGCCAGCAGTTTAAGGTGGCTAGCGCAAAAAAACATTCAGTACTTC.

The V call is TRBV6-5, the J call TRBJ2-7; weak D call: TRBD1 (6 bases). There are 15 residues in the CDR3. CDR1 is MNHEY, CDR2 SVGAGI, per germline. V was pared by 0 bases and J by 2 bases, with 11 bases between. For the CDR3, the DNA is TGTGCCAGCAGTTACTCGCAGGGGCGCCCCTACGAGCAGTACTTC. Its translation is CASSYSQGRPYEQYF.

V is TRBV7-2 and J is TRBJ2-7, with D possibly being TRBD1 or TRBD2 (7 bases each). Germline loops: CDR1 SGHTA, CDR2 FQGNSA. Trimming took 1 base from V and 3 from J, leaving 13 bases between them. This CDR3 comprises 15 residues. CDR3 sequence reads: CASSLVAGGVYEQYF. Written as DNA, the CDR3 is TGTGCCAGCAGCTTAGTGGCAGGGGGGGTCTACGAGCAGTACTTC.

A remark on this clone: Additional DNA sequences in this sample encode the identical CDR3. The chain recombines TRBV9 with TRBJ2-3; 14 bases are shared with TRBD2. V shed 4 bases and J 4 bases; nucleotides not matched to a gene: 5. The CDR3 covers 16 residues. Germline loops: CDR1 SGDLS, CDR2 YYNGEE. The DNA for the CDR3 is TGTGCCAGCAGCCCTCGACTAGCGGGAGGGCCAGATACGCAGTATTTT. It is translated as CASSPRLAGGPDTQYF.

This chain joins TRBV10-3 and TRBJ2-2; 8 nucleotides match TRBD1. CDR3 size: 13 residues. Trimming removed 6 bases from V and 7 bases from J; junction bases left unmatched: 4. Germline CDR1 reads ENHRY; CDR2 reads SYGVKD. The CDR3 DNA sequence: TGTGCCATCAGGGACAGGGAGGTCGGGGAGCTGTTTTTT. This translates into CAIRDREVGELFF.

The chain employs TRBV5-1 and TRBJ2-6, with 11 bases identical to TRBD1. Germline V gene sequence: CDR1 SGHRS, CDR2 YFSETQ. V lost 4 bases, J lost 3 bases, and 6 bases stayed unmatched. The CDR3 runs 17 residues. CDR3 sequence: CASSRTGGAFGANVLTF. The DNA of the CDR3 is TGCGCCAGCAGCAGGACAGGGGGCGCGTTTGGGGCCAACGTCCTGACTTTC. Based on the CDR3 plus reference TRBV5-1 and TRBJ2-6, the full variable domain is KAGVTQTPRYLIKTRGQQVTLSCSPISGHRSVSWYQQTPGQGLQFLFEYFSETQRNKGNFPGRFSGRQFSNSRSEMNVSTLELGDSALYLCASSRTGGAFGANVLTFGAGSRLTVL.

The chain is built from TRBV30 and TRBJ2-7; TRBD2 might be the D (6 bases). V lost 0 bases and J 0 bases, leaving 18 bases between the germline ends. The germline V gene has CDR1 GTSNPN and CDR2 SVGIG (reference sequence). The CDR3 contains 17 residues. This CDR3 reads CAWSVARTSLSSYEQYF. In nucleotides, the CDR3 is TGTGCCTGGAGTGTAGCCCGCACTAGCCTGAGCTCCTACGAGCAGTACTTC.

V usage is TRBV28 and J usage is TRBJ2-3; a possible D gene is TRBD1 (5 bases). Germline CDR1 MDHEN, CDR2 SYDVKM. The CDR3 covers 14 residues. With 2 bases removed from V and 3 bases from J, the gap between germline ends came to 9 bases. CDR3 region: CASSLVAGTDTQYF. The CDR3 DNA reads as TGTGCCAGCAGTTTAGTGGCAGGGACAGATACGCAGTATTTT.

This chain uses TRBV5-1 with TRBJ1-3; tentatively, D is TRBD1 (6 bases). There are 14 residues in the CDR3. Trimming cost V 4 bases and J 5 bases, with 13 bases left between them. Germline CDR1 and CDR2: SGHRS and YFSETQ. As DNA, the CDR3 is TGCGCCAGCAGCCCACAGGGAGGCAGAAACACCATATATTTT. Amino acid sequence: CASSPQGGRNTIYF.

With regard to this clone: Other DNA sequences in the same sample also yield this CDR3. CDR3 protein: CSVGTGSYEQYF. CDR3 bases: TGCAGCGTTGGGACAGGGTCCTACGAGCAGTACTTC. V usage is TRBV29-1 and J usage is TRBJ2-7; 8 nucleotides match TRBD1. The CDR3 consists of 12 residues. Trimming removed 4 bases from V and 1 base from J; junction bases left unmatched: 0. Germline lookup yields CDR1 SQVTM and CDR2 ANQGSEA.

This clone showed up just once. Other DNA sequences from this sample encode an identical CDR3 as well. The gene calls are TRBV6-5 and TRBJ2-7; D gene ambiguous. The V gene's germline CDR1 is MNHEY and CDR2 SVGAGI. With 6 bases removed from V and 1 base from J, the gap between germline ends came to 16 bases. This CDR3 contains 15 residues. CDR3 nucleotides: TGTGCCAGCAGCCCCGACCGCGGTAGATCCTACGAGCAGTACTTC. The encoded protein is CASSPDRGRSYEQYF.

The V and J genes are TRBV28 and TRBJ2-7; 10 nucleotides line up with TRBD2. CDR1 is MDHEN and CDR2 is SYDVKM in the germline V gene. V lost 3 bases, J lost 7 bases, and 12 bases stayed unmatched. This CDR3 is 16 amino acids long. CDR3 loop: CASSFRLAGVVREQYF. In nucleotides, the CDR3 is TGTGCCAGCAGTTTTAGGCTAGCGGGAGTGGTTAGGGAGCAGTACTTC.

The chain couples TRBV7-9 to TRBJ1-2; D gene ambiguous. The CDR3 runs 12 residues. CDR1 and CDR2 (germline): SEHNR, FQNEAQ (reference sequence). V lost 1 base and J 6 bases, leaving 6 bases between the germline ends. This chain's CDR3 is CASSLVVDGYTF. The CDR3 bases are TGTGCCAGCAGCTTAGTGGTCGATGGCTACACCTTC.

The chain joins TRBV28 to TRBJ2-2; no clear D gene. The CDR3 covers 15 residues. The V and J ends lost 5 bases and 4 bases respectively, with 14 bases between them. Germline loops: CDR1 MDHEN, CDR2 SYDVKM. The CDR3 DNA sequence: TGTGCCAGCAGTCCCAGCGCGAGGCCCACCGGGGAGCTGTTTTTT. Translated: CASSPSARPTGELFF. The variable domain in full, with the rest retrieved from reference TRBV28 and TRBJ2-2, is DVKVTQSSRYLVKRTGEKVFLECVQDMDHENMFWYRQDPGLGLRLIYFSYDVKMKEKGDIPEGYSVSREKKERFSLILESASTNQTSMYLCASSPSARPTGELFFGEGSRLTVL.

About this clone: Additional DNA sequences in this sample encode the identical CDR3. The rearrangement links TRBV5-1 to TRBJ2-7, with TRBD1 identical over 8 bases. Germline CDR1 is SGHRS and CDR2 is YFSETQ. V was pared by 0 bases and J by 3 bases, with 2 bases of the junction left unmatched. The CDR3 runs 14 residues. CDR3 region: CASSLATGGYEQYF. CDR3 in DNA: TGCGCCAGCAGCTTGGCTACAGGGGGCTACGAGCAGTACTTC.

The chain joins TRBV18 to TRBJ1-1; 9 nucleotides line up with TRBD1. CDR3 length: 15 residues. The junction had 11 bases not matched to a gene; V was cut back by 6 bases and J by 6 bases. Germline values: CDR1 KGHSH, CDR2 LQKENI. The CDR3 spells CASSPSGDRAAEAFF. The CDR3 nucleotides are TGTGCCAGCTCCCCTAGTGGGGACAGGGCGGCTGAAGCTTTCTTT. Together with reference TRBV18 and TRBJ1-1, the CDR3 gives the full variable domain: NAGVMQNPRHLVRRRGQEARLRCSPMKGHSHVYWYRQLPEEGLKFMVYLQKENIIDESGMPKERFSAEFPKEGPSILRIQQVVRGDSAAYFCASSPSGDRAAEAFFGQGTRLTVV.

V is TRBV28 and J is TRBJ1-2; no reliable D call. Germline loops: CDR1 MDHEN, CDR2 SYDVKM. The CDR3 is 13 residues long. Trimming took 6 bases from V and 6 from J, leaving 14 bases between them. The CDR3 sequence: CASRGYLEDGYTF. As DNA, the CDR3 is TGTGCCAGCAGAGGCTATCTGGAGGATGGCTACACCTTC.

This sequence joins TRBV6-1 and TRBJ1-5, with TRBD1 matching over 7 bases. The V segment lost 4 bases and the J segment 2 bases; nucleotides outside the gene matches: 8. Germline-derived CDR1 and CDR2 are MNHNS and SASEGT. This CDR3 spans 16 amino acids. The CDR3 loop reads CASSVFSGTGNQPQHF. As DNA, the CDR3 is TGTGCCAGCAGTGTCTTCTCCGGGACAGGCAATCAGCCCCAGCATTTT.

The gene calls are TRBV19 and TRBJ2-6; 7 bases fit TRBD1. V lost 5 bases and J lost 2; bases outside the gene matches: 6. Looked up from germline, CDR1 is LNHDA and CDR2 is SQIVND (reference sequence). This CDR3 has 16 residues. As DNA, the CDR3 is TGTGCCAGTAGTGTGACGGGACAGACTGGGGCCAACGTCCTGACTTTC. Protein: CASSVTGQTGANVLTF.